This TCR beta chain stems from a study of control samples from healthy donors and cancer patients (TCRdb year 2020). About this clone itself: Its cognate antigen has yet to be identified. Base quality data are lacking; no much larger clone is found one base away.

The germline V gene (reference sequence) specifies MNHEY as CDR1 and SMNVEV as CDR2. From cysteine to phenylalanine, the CDR3 is 15 amino acids long. CDR3 DNA only is kept here, 45 bases in frame from base 1. For this chain, trimming is 8 bases at the V end and 0 bases at the J end, and the number of junction bases without a gene match is 5. Library method: the immunoSEQ multiplex PCR assay. TCRdb stores this immuneACCESS table with in-frame sequences only. Part of the clones is absent; in the studies checked, under half of the shortfall reflects unresolved V genes, and no reason is known for the rest. Here the sample has about 180,000 clones; around 94% occur a single time. The ten biggest clones cover 1.2% to 1.5% of the sample.

This clonotype was sampled from a man aged 25-40 years in good health. The sample was blood. The chain is assembled from TRBV27 and TRBJ2-7; the central 12 bases match TRBD2. The nucleotides read TGTGCCAGCGCATCGACTAGCGGGAGCTCCTACGAGCAGTACTTC. Its translation is CASASTSGSSYEQYF.